These 3 T cell receptor beta chains were all obtained from the same sample, sequenced in a study of blood T cell repertoires in COVID-19. Produced via immunoSEQ multiplex PCR; TCRdb's table is partial and in-frame only. The table lists nearly 50,000 clones, about 88% of them singletons. The specimen sequenced was peripheral blood. These receptor sequences come from a man aged 40-55 years with active COVID-19.

This chain links TRBV21-1 with TRBJ2-3; the table's D call TRBD2 went unverified against the DNA. TRBV21-1 is marked as a pseudogene. This CDR3 spans 17 amino acids. The CDR3 coding sequence is TGTGCCAGCAGCCTCCAGACTAGCGGGTATAGCACAGATACGCAGTATTTT. Protein sequence: CASSLQTSGYSTDTQYF.

The rearrangement joins TRBV28 to TRBJ1-4, with a possible D match to TRBD1 (5 bases). V gave up 5 bases and J gave up 5 bases, with 18 bases separating them. The CDR3 has 16 amino acids. Germline V CDR1 and CDR2: MDHEN, SYDVKM. The CDR3 sequence: CASSPRGRGGNEKLFF. DNA of the CDR3: TGTGCCAGCAGTCCGCGGGGGAGGGGAGGAAATGAAAAACTGTTTTTT.

The V call is TRBV5-1, the J call TRBJ2-1; D remains ambiguous. The CDR3 sequence is 16 residues long. Trimming removed 8 bases at V and 0 bases at J, with 18 bases between. Germline V gene lookup returns CDR1 SGHRS and CDR2 YFSETQ. Here the CDR3 DNA reads TGCGCCAGTGGAAAATTTTCGGAGAGCTCCTACAATGAGCAGTTCTTC. Encoded protein: CASGKFSESSYNEQFF.